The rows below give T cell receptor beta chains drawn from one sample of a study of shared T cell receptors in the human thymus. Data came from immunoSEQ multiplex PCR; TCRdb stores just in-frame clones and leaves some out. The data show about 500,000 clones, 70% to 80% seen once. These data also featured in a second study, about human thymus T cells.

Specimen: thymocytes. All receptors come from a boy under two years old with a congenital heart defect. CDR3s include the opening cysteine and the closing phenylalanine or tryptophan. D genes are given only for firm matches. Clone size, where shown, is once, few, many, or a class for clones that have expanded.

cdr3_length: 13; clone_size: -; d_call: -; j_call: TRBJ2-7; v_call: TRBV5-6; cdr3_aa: CASSLEGRGEQYF; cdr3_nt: TGTGCCAGCAGCTTGGAAGGTCGGGGCGAGCAGTACTTC
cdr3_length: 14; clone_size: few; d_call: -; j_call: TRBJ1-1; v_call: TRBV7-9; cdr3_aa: CASSLTLGDTEAFF; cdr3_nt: TGTGCCAGCAGCCTAACCCTAGGGGACACTGAAGCTTTCTTT
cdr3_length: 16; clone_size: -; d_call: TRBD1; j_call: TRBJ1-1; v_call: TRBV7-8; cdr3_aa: CASSPDRERPNTEAFF; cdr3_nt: TGTGCCAGCAGCCCGGACAGGGAGCGACCGAACACTGAAGCTTTCTTT
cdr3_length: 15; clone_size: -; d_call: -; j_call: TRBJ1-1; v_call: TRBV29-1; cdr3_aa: CSVEDLRGRGTEAFF; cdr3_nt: TGCAGCGTTGAAGATCTCAGGGGCCGGGGCACTGAAGCTTTCTTT
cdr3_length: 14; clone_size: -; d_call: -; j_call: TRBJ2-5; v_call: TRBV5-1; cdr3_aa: CASSLDRPQETQYF; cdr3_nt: TGCGCCAGCAGCCTTGACAGACCCCAAGAGACCCAGTACTTC
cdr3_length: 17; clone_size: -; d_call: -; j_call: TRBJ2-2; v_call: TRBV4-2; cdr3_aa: CASSQSSWRANTGELFF; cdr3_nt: TGTGCCAGCAGCCAAAGCTCCTGGCGGGCGAACACCGGGGAGCTGTTTTTT
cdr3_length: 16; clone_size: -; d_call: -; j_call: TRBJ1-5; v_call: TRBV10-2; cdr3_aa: CASSEPTSLRYQPQHF; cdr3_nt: TGCGCCAGCAGTGAGCCGACATCCCTAAGGTATCAGCCCCAGCATTTT
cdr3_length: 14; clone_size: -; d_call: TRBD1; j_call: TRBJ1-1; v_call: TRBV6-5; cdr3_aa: CASRKGAPNTEAFF; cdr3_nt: TGTGCCAGCAGAAAGGGGGCGCCGAACACTGAAGCTTTCTTT
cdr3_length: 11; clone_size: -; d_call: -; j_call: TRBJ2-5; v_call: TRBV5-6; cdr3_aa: CASSLAGTQYF; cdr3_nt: TGTGCCAGCAGCTTGGCCGGGACCCAGTACTTC
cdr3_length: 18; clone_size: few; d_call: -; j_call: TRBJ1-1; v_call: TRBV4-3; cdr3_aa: CASSQAKFSPNLNTEAFF; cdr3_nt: TGCGCCAGCAGCCAAGCCAAGTTTAGCCCGAACCTAAACACTGAAGCTTTCTTT
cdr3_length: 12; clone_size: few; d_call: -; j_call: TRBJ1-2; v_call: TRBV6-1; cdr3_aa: CASRRDNYGYTF; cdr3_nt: TGTGCCAGCAGGCGGGACAACTATGGCTACACCTTC
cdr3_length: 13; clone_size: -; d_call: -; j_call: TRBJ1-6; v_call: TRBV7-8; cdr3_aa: CASSLGDNSPLHF; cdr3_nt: TGTGCCAGCAGCTTGGGCGATAATTCACCCCTCCACTTT
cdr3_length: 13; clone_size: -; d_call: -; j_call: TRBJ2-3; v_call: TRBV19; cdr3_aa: CASKEYRTDTQYF; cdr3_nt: TGTGCCAGTAAGGAGTATCGCACAGATACGCAGTATTTT
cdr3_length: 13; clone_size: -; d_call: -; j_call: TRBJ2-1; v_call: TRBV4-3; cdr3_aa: CASRDTSYNEQFF; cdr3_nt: TGCGCCTCCCGGGACACCTCCTACAATGAGCAGTTCTTC
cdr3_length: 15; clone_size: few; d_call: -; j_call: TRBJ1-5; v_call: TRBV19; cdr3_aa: CASSIVGTYHQPQHF; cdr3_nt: TGTGCCAGTAGTATAGTCGGGACATACCATCAGCCCCAGCATTTT
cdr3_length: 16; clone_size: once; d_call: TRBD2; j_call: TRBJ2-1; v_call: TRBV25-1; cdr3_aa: CASSVFSGRAYNEQFF; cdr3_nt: TGTGCCAGCAGTGTCTTTAGCGGGAGGGCCTACAATGAGCAGTTCTTC
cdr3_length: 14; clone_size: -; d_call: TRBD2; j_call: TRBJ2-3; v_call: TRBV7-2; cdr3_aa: CASSSGLVADTQYF; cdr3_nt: TGTGCCAGCAGCTCGGGACTAGTCGCAGATACGCAGTATTTT
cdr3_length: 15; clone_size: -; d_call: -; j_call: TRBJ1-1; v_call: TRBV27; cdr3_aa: CASSLSKRMNTEAFF; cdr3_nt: TGTGCCAGCAGTTTATCAAAGCGGATGAACACTGAAGCTTTCTTT
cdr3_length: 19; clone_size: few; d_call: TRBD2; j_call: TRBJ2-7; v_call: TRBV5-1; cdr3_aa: CASSLVGATSGRSSYEQYF; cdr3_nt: TGCGCCAGCAGCTTGGTTGGGGCGACTAGCGGGAGGAGCTCCTACGAGCAGTACTTC
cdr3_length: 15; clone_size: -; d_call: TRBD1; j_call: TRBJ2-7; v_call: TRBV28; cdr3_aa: CASSSHRGSSYEQYF; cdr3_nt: TGTGCCAGCAGTTCACACAGGGGAAGCTCCTACGAGCAGTACTTC
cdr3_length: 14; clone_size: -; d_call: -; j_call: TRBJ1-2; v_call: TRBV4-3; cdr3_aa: CASSQEGQGHGYTF; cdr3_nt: TGCGCCAGCAGCCAAGAGGGGCAGGGGCATGGCTACACCTTC
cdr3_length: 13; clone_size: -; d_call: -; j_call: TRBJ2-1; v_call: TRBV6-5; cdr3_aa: CAPRRDSYNEQFF; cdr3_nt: TGTGCCCCCAGGAGGGACTCCTACAATGAGCAGTTCTTC
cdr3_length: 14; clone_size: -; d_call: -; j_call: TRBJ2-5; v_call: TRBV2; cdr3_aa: CASSFEVGQETQYF; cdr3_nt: TGTGCCAGCAGTTTCGAGGTGGGCCAAGAGACCCAGTACTTC
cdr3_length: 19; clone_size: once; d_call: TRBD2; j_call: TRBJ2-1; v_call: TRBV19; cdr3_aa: CASSIDLRREGHRNNEQFF; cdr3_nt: TGTGCCAGTAGTATAGATCTACGGCGGGAGGGTCACCGAAACAATGAGCAGTTCTTC
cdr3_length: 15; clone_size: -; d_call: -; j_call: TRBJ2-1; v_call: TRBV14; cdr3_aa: CASSPTGGPYNEQFF; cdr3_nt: TGTGCCAGCAGCCCCACCGGGGGGCCCTACAATGAGCAGTTCTTC
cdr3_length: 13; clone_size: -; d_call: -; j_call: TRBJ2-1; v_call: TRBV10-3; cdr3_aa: CAIGGRPPNEQFF; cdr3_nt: TGTGCCATCGGAGGAAGGCCCCCCAATGAGCAGTTCTTC
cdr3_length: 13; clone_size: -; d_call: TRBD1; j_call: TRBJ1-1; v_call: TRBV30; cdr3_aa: CAWRDRGRGEAFF; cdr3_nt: TGTGCCTGGAGGGACAGGGGGCGAGGTGAAGCTTTCTTT
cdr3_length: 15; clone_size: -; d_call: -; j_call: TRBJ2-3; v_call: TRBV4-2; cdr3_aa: CASSQPLEGTDTQYF; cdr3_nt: TGTGCCAGCAGCCAGCCCCTCGAGGGCACAGATACGCAGTATTTT
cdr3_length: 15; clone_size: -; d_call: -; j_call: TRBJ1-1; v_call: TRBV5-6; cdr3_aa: CASSLSGVANTEAFF; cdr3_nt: TGTGCCAGCAGCTTGTCGGGGGTGGCGAACACTGAAGCTTTCTTT
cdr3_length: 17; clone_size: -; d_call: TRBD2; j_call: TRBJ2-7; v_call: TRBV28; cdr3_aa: CASSPPRLAGGIYEQYF; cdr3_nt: TGTGCCAGCAGTCCCCCTCGACTAGCGGGAGGCATATACGAGCAGTACTTC
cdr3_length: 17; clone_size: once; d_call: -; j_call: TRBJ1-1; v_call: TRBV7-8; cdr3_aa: CASSLAFRNGVNTEAFF; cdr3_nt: TGTGCCAGCAGCTTAGCGTTTAGGAACGGAGTGAACACTGAAGCTTTCTTT
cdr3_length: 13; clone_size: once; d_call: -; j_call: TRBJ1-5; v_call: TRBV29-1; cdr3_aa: CSVDRRVNQPQHF; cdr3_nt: TGCAGCGTAGACAGGAGAGTTAATCAGCCCCAGCATTTT
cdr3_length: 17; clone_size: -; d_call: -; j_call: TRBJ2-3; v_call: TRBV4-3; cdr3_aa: CASSQHRQASPTDTQYF; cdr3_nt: TGCGCCAGCAGCCAACACCGACAGGCGAGCCCCACAGATACGCAGTATTTT
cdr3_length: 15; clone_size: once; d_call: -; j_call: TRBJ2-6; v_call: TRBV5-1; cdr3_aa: CASSLGASGANVLTF; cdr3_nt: TGCGCCAGCAGCTTGGGGGCCTCTGGGGCCAACGTCCTGACTTTC
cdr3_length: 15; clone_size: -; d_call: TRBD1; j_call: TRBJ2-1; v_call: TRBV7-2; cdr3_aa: CASSTAGTDKNEQFF; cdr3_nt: TGTGCCAGCAGCACCGCCGGGACAGACAAGAATGAGCAGTTCTTC
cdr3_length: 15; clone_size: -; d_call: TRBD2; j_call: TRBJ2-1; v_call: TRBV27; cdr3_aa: CASSLTSGRENEQFF; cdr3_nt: TGTGCCAGCAGTTTGACTAGCGGGAGAGAGAATGAGCAGTTCTTC
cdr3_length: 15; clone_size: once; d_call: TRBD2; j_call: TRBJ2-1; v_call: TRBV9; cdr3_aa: CASNPSSGRAGEQFF; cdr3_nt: TGTGCCAGCAACCCCTCTAGCGGGAGGGCCGGTGAGCAGTTCTTC
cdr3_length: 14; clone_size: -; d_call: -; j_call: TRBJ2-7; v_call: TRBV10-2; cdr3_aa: CASRPGAGTDEQYF; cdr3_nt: TGCGCCAGCAGGCCGGGAGCAGGGACCGACGAGCAGTACTTC
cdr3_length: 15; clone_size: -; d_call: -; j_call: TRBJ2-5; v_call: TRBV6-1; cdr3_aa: CASSALSRGQETQYF; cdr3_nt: TGTGCCAGCAGCGCTCTAAGCAGGGGCCAAGAGACCCAGTACTTC
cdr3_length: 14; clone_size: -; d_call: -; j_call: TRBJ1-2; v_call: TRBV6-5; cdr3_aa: CASSPRTRNYGYTF; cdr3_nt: TGTGCCAGCAGTCCACGGACAAGGAACTATGGCTACACCTTC
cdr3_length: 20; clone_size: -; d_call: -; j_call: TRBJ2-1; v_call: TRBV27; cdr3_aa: CASSHHWPGNPLSSYNEQFF; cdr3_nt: TGTGCCAGCAGCCACCACTGGCCGGGGAATCCTTTAAGCTCCTACAATGAGCAGTTCTTC
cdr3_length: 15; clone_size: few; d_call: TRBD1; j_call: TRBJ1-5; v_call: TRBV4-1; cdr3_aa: CASSPPGQGKQPQHF; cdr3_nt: TGCGCCAGCAGCCCCCCGGGACAGGGTAAACAGCCCCAGCATTTT
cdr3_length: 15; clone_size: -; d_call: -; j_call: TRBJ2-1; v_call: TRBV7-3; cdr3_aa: CASSSLRSSYNEQFF; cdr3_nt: TGTGCCAGCAGCTCCCTTAGGAGCTCCTACAATGAGCAGTTCTTC
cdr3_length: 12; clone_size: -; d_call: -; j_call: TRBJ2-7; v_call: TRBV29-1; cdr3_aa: CSVVVPPYEQYF; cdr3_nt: TGCAGCGTTGTGGTCCCCCCCTACGAGCAGTACTTC
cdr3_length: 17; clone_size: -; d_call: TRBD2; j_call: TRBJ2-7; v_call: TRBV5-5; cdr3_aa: CASTLLLAVWSSYEQYF; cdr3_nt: TGTGCCAGCACCCTACTTCTAGCGGTTTGGAGCTCCTACGAGCAGTACTTC
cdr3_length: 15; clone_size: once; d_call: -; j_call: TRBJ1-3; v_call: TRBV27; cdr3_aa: CASSRWGGLGNTIYF; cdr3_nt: TGTGCCAGCAGTAGGTGGGGGGGGCTAGGAAACACCATATATTTT
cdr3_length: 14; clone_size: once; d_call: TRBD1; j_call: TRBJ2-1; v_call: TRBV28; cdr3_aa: CASRWGTGGNEQFF; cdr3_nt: TGTGCCAGCAGGTGGGGGACAGGGGGCAATGAGCAGTTCTTC
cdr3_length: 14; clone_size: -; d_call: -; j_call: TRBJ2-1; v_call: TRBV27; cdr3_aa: CASSLRGTYNEQFF; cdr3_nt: TGTGCCAGCAGTTTAAGGGGCACCTACAATGAGCAGTTCTTC
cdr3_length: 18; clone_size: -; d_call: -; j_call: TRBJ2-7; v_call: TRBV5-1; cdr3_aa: CASSFRVGGKKKSYEQYF; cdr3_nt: TGCGCCAGCAGCTTTCGTGTCGGCGGGAAAAAAAAGTCCTACGAGCAGTACTTC
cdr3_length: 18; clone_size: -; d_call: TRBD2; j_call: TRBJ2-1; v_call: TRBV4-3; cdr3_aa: CASSQSRGLAGGTNEQFF; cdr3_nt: TGCGCCAGCAGCCAGTCACGGGGACTAGCGGGAGGGACGAATGAGCAGTTCTTC
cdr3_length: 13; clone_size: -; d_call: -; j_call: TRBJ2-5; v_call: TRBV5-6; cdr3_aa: CASSLEGIETQYF; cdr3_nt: TGTGCCAGCAGCTTGGAGGGGATAGAGACCCAGTACTTC
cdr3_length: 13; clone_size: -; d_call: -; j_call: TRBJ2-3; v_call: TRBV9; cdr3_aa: CASRLADTDTQYF; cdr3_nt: TGTGCCAGCAGGCTAGCCGACACAGATACGCAGTATTTT
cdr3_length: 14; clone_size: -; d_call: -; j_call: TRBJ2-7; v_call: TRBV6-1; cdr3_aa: CASSQRAPYYEQYF; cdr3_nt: TGTGCCAGCAGCCAGCGGGCCCCCTACTACGAGCAGTACTTC